This T cell receptor (beta chain) emerged from a study of cytomegalovirus exposure and HLA in healthy donors. The wider study: Caucasian-associated ancestry cluster membership applied to less than 85% of about 370 genotyped donors. Regarding the study as a whole: It was 164 TCR beta chains that were listed as cytomegalovirus-associated. A later analysis found that most CMV-associated TCR beta chains appeared HLA-restricted.

Both 60 Vbeta primers and 13 Jbeta primers went into the PCR. Methods used by the authors: Tens of millions of unique TCR beta chains, some 9.9 million shared, were counted in a later analysis. Measured with immunoSEQ multiplex PCR; TCRdb has only the in-frame clones, and not every one. The DNA was the basis for D and trimming; V, J and clone size are from that table. This table holds about 160,000 clones, around three quarters found once. Note on this clone: Its antigen is not identified.

Germline V gene data show CDR1 as SGHAT and CDR2 as FQNNGV. The CDR3 length is 13 residues. V gave up 5 bases and J gave up 5 bases, with 12 bases separating them. This receptor was identified in a man in his forties or fifties in good health and CMV-seronegative. This chain joins TRBV11-2 and TRBJ1-1, with D unresolved. Sequencing was done on a sample of PBMCs. The DNA for the CDR3 is TGTGCCAGCAGCCTAGGGCGGCAGACTGAAGCTTTCTTT. It translates to CASSLGRQTEAFF.